This TCR beta chain was captured in a study of T-cell reconstitution after alpha-beta-depleted transplantation in children. The CDR3 contains 12 residues. The V end lost 1 base, the J end lost 7 bases, and 9 bases lay between the germline ends. Germline V gene lookup returns CDR1 SGHDT and CDR2 YYEEEE. The table lists this clonotype with a few counts. A library of TCRbeta sequences, prepared with unique molecular identifiers, was generated. One entry per CDR3 protein results from TCRdb running MiXCR on the PCR reads. This table holds about 540,000 distinct CDR3 sequences, about 17% found once. The sample in question was PBMCs from the stem cell graft donor, obtained from the stem cell graft. V is TRBV5-6 and J is TRBJ2-7; D may correspond to TRBD1 or TRBD2 (6 bases each). This TCR was sampled from a human donor who donated a stem cell graft to a child with acute lymphoblastic leukemia. The CDR3 here is CASSLSGAEQYF. The CDR3 bases are TGTGCCAGCAGCTTGTCGGGGGCAGAGCAGTACTTC.